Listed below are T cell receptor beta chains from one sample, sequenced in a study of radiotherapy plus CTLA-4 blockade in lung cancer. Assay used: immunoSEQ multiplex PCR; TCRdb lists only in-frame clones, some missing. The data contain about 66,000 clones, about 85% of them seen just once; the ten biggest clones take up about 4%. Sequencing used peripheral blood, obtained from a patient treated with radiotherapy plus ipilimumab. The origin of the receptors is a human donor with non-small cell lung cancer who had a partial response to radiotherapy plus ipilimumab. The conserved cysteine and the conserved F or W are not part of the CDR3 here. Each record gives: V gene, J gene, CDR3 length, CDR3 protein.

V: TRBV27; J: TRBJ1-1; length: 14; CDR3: ASSFKIRQTNTEAF
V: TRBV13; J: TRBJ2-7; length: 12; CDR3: ASSYRDSSYEQY
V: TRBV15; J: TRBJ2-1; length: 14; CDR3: ATSRPGLAGGNEQF
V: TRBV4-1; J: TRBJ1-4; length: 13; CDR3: ASSREGQPNEKLF
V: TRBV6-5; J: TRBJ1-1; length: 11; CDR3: ASSRQRTAEAF
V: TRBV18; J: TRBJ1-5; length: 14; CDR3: ASSPGHQGVSQPQH
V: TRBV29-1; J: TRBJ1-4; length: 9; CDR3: SVGDSEKLF
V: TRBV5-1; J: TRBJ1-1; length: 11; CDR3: ASSLDVAGEAF
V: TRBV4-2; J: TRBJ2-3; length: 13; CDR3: ASSQAQGLTDTQY
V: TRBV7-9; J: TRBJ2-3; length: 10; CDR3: ASSLVRETQY
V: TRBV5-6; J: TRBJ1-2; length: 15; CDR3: ASSLGTPGRGYYGYT
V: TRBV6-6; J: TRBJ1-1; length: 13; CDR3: ASSPTGQLNTEAF
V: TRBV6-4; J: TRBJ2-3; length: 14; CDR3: ASSPGGVIGTDTQY
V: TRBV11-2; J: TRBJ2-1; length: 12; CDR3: ASSSLGGAGEQF
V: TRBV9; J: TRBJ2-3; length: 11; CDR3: ASSALIRDTQY
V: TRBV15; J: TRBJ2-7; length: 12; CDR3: ATSRDRGGYEQY
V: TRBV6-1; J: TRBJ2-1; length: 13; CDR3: ASRLVEGWSNEQF
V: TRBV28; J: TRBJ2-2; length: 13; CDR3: ASLRGGSSTGELF
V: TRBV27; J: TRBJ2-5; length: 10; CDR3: ASSSTGETQY
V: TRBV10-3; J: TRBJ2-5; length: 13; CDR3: ATESDRAGGKTQY
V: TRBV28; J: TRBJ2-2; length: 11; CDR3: ASSVENPGELF
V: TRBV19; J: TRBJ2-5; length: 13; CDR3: ASSTGQSSQETQY
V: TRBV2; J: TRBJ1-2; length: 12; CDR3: ASSGEGGNYGYT
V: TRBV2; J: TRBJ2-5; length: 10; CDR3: ASIRQGETQY
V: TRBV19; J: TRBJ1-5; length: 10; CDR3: ASSYPGEPQH
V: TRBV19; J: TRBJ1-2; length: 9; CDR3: ASSNEGGYT
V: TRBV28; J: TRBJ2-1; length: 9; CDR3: ASTLGLARF
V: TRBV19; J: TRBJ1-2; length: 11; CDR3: ASRAQGMSGYT
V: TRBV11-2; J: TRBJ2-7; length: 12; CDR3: ASSLAPRGYEQY
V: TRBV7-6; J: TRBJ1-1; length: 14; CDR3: ASSPNRTGENTEAF
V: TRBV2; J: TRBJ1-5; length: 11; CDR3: ASQRDSNQPQH
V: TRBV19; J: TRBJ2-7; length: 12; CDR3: ASSMGRGGYEQY
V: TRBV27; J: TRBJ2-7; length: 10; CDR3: ASSNEGDEQY
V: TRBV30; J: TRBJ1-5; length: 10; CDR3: AWGQGLSPQH
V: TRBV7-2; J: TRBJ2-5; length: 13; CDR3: ASSLAGGTEETQY
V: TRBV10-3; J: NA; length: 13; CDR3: AISGGRTGYDEQY
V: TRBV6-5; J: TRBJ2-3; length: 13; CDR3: ASRLSGRLSDTQY
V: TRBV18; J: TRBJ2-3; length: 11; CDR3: ASSTGAADTQY
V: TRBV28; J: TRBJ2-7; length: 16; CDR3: ASSSRQAPGGRSYEQY
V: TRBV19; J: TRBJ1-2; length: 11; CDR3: ASSAGQDYGYT
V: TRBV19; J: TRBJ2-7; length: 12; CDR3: ATQRQGAPYEQY
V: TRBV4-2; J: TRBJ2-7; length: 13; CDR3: ASSQGTSGAYEQY
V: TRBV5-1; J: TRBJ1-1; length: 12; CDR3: ASSPPEEYTEAF
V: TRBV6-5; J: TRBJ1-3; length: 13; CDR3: ASSVDRSSGNTIY
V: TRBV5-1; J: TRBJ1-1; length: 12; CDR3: ASSPQGGSTEAF
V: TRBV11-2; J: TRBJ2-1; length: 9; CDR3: ASSPYNEQF
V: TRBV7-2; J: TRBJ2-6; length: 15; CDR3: ASSLERFYSGANVLT
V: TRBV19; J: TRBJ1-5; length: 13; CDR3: ASRIGQGASQPQH